The source of this T cell receptor (beta chain) is a study of T cells in Graves' hyperthyroidism and ophthalmopathy. The CDR3 has 16 residues. V gave up 4 bases and J gave up 0 bases, with 13 bases separating them. The germline V gene has CDR1 MNHEY and CDR2 SVGAGI. Duration under 3 months, a NOSPECS grade of at least 4, and a Clinical Activity Score of at least 3 characterized the ophthalmopathy patients. This clonotype showed up many times. Amplification of TCR beta CDR3 regions used RNA as the template. The TCR CDR3 first-round RT-PCR relied on the HTBI primer set. TCRdb re-called the multiplex PCR reads through MiXCR, storing one row per CDR3 protein. Of hundreds of thousands of distinct CDR3 sequences listed, 14% to 15% are singletons.

Material: blood. The TCR comes from a woman between 35 and 50 years old with Graves' ophthalmopathy. The chain employs TRBV6-5 and TRBJ2-4; a possible D gene is TRBD1 (6 bases). DNA for the CDR3: TGTGCCAGCAGTTCCGGGACATTGGTAGCCAAAAACATTCAGTACTTC. This sequence encodes CASSSGTLVAKNIQYF.